One sample yielded the 25 T cell receptor beta chains listed below, sequenced in a study of blood T cell repertoires in COVID-19. Profiling relied on immunoSEQ multiplex PCR, and the TCRdb table lists in-frame clones only, not all of them. The repertoire holds 200,000 to 300,000 clones, with around nine tenths as singletons. The sample comprised PBMCs or T cells enriched from blood (not recorded which). The receptors come from a woman younger than 35 who had recovered from COVID-19.

V gene TRBV19 combines with J gene TRBJ2-7; D remains ambiguous. The CDR3 covers 14 residues. V was cut by 7 bases and J by 0 bases, with 13 bases left in between. Germline V CDR1 and CDR2: LNHDA, SQIVND (reference sequence). In DNA form, the CDR3 reads TGTGCCAGTAACGGCGGATTTAACTCCTACGAGCAGTACTTC. It encodes CASNGGFNSYEQYF.

The chain has TRBV5-4 and TRBJ2-1, with a possible D match to TRBD1 (5 bases). Trimming removed 4 bases at V and 5 bases at J, with 13 bases between. Germline V CDR1 and CDR2: SGHNT, YYREEE (reference sequence). The CDR3 is made up of 14 amino acids. The CDR3 protein is CASSHPDSHNEQFF. In DNA, the CDR3 is TGTGCCAGCAGCCACCCCGACAGCCACAATGAGCAGTTCTTC. The variable domain in full, completed from reference TRBV5-4 and TRBJ2-1, reads ETGVTQSPTHLIKTRGQQVTLRCSSQSGHNTVSWYQQALGQGPQFIFQYYREEENGRGNFPPRFSGLQFPNYSSELNVNALELDDSALYLCASSHPDSHNEQFFGPGTRLTVL.

This chain uses TRBV27 with TRBJ2-7, with D perhaps matching TRBD1 (6 bases). The ends were cut back, 5 bases at V and 3 bases at J, with 11 bases in the middle. The V gene's germline CDR1 is MNHEY and CDR2 SMNVEV (reference sequence). The CDR3 contains 13 residues. The CDR3 DNA follows: TGTGCCAGCAGTCTCGGGACACACTACGAGCAGTACTTC. It encodes CASSLGTHYEQYF.

The V and J genes are TRBV5-5 and TRBJ2-7; TRBD1 matches 7 bases. This CDR3 has 14 amino acids. After removal of 4 bases from V and 3 bases from J, the junction contained 7 bases not matched to a gene. CDR1 is SGHKS, CDR2 YYEKEE, per germline (reference sequence). CDR3 bases: TGTGCCAGCAGCGCACAGGGGTACGTCTACGAGCAGTACTTC. Protein product: CASSAQGYVYEQYF.

The rearrangement joins TRBV7-8 to TRBJ2-3; weak D call: TRBD1 (6 bases). The V end was cut by 0 bases, the J end by 7 bases, with 11 bases between. This CDR3 contains 14 residues. From germline, CDR1 is SGHVS and CDR2 FQNEAQ. The DNA for the CDR3 is TGTGCCAGCAGCTTAGCCGGACAGCCGAATACGCAGTATTTT. This gives the protein CASSLAGQPNTQYF.

The chain is built from TRBV15 and TRBJ1-3; D not resolved. The CDR3 is made up of 17 amino acids. V was shortened by 3 bases and J by 3 bases, with 18 bases between the two germline ends. In germline, CDR1 is LNHNV, CDR2 YYDKDF (reference sequence). The DNA of the CDR3 is TGTGCCACCAGCAGTACCTGGTCGAGTTTTGGTGGAAACACCATATATTTT. It codes for CATSSTWSSFGGNTIYF.

This sequence joins TRBV7-3 and TRBJ1-3; no definite D call. Trimming left V 2 bases short and J 0 bases short, with 11 bases between. The CDR3 contains 16 residues. The germline V gene has CDR1 SGHTA and CDR2 FQGTGA. Written as DNA, the CDR3 is TGTGCCAGCAGCTTATCGGCAGCGGCCTCTGGAAACACCATATATTTT. Translation: CASSLSAAASGNTIYF.

The chain carries TRBV28 and TRBJ2-1; 15 nucleotides align to TRBD2. The germline V gene encodes CDR1 MDHEN and CDR2 SYDVKM. J lost 9 bases, V lost 3 bases, and 12 bases had no gene match. The length of the CDR3 is 18 residues. The CDR3 region is CASSLVSGLAGGRGEQFF. The CDR3 bases are TGTGCCAGCAGTTTGGTATCGGGACTAGCGGGGGGTAGAGGTGAGCAGTTCTTC.

The gene calls are TRBV12-5 and TRBJ2-1, with a tentative D call TRBD2 (5 bases). The CDR3 is 14 residues long. V was clipped by 7 bases and J by 8 bases, with 18 bases between them. Germline lookup yields CDR1 LGHNT and CDR2 FRNRAP. The CDR3 loop reads CASDPFSTIYEQFF. The CDR3 nucleotides are TGTGCTAGTGACCCGTTTTCGACTATCTATGAGCAGTTCTTC.

This clone showed up just once. The chain is built from TRBV27 and TRBJ2-1; TRBD1 matches at 10 bases. Per the germline V gene, CDR1 is MNHEY and CDR2 is SMNVEV (reference sequence). Trimming cost V 6 bases and J 15 bases; bases outside gene matches: 5. CDR3 length: 11 amino acids. CDR3 sequence (DNA): TGTGCCAGCAGCCAGGGACAGGGGACGTTCTTC. This codes for CASSQGQGTFF.

This rearrangement joins TRBV10-3 to TRBJ2-5; 7 nucleotides match TRBD2. The V gene's germline CDR1 is ENHRY and CDR2 SYGVKD. The V gene end was trimmed by 10 bases and the J gene end by 2 bases; junction bases not matched to a gene: 7. The CDR3 consists of 13 residues. DNA for the CDR3: TGTGCCACCACCGGGACTAATCAAGAGACCCAGTACTTC. Translation gives CATTGTNQETQYF.

The V and J genes are TRBV6-5 and TRBJ2-1; 7 bases align to TRBD2. The trim removed 2 bases at V and 9 bases at J, leaving 10 bases unmatched. The CDR3 loop spans 15 amino acids. The germline V gene has CDR1 MNHEY and CDR2 SVGAGI. CDR3 coding DNA: TGTGCCAGCAGTTACCTGCCAGGGACTACCCCTGAGCAGTTCTTC. It codes for CASSYLPGTTPEQFF.

This sequence joins TRBV5-1 and TRBJ1-1; 8 nucleotides agree with TRBD1. V shed 3 bases, J shed 5 bases, and the junction held 6 bases outside the gene matches. The CDR3 extends over 14 amino acids. Germline-derived CDR1 and CDR2 are SGHRS and YFSETQ. CDR3 nucleotides: TGCGCCAGCAGCTCGACAGGGGAACGGACTGAAGCTTTCTTT. Amino acids: CASSSTGERTEAFF. Looking up the rest from reference TRBV5-1 and TRBJ1-1 gives the full variable domain: KAGVTQTPRYLIKTRGQQVTLSCSPISGHRSVSWYQQTPGQGLQFLFEYFSETQRNKGNFPGRFSGRQFSNSRSEMNVSTLELGDSALYLCASSSTGERTEAFFGQGTRLTVV.

The gene calls are TRBV7-9 and TRBJ2-2; 7 bases map to TRBD2. J was trimmed by 1 base and V by 5 bases; bases with no gene match: 7. Germline CDR1 and CDR2: SEHNR and FQNEAQ (reference sequence). The CDR3 length is 16 residues. The CDR3 sequence is CASSLRTGGNTGELFF. Here the CDR3 DNA reads TGTGCCAGCAGCCTGAGGACGGGAGGGAACACCGGGGAGCTGTTTTTT. The full variable domain, in which reference TRBV7-9 and TRBJ2-2 provide the parts outside the CDR3, is DTGVSQNPRHKITKRGQNVTFRCDPISEHNRLYWYRQTLGQGPEFLTYFQNEAQLEKSRLLSDRFSAERPKGSFSTLEIQRTEQGDSAMYLCASSLRTGGNTGELFFGEGSRLTVL.

This chain links TRBV27 with TRBJ2-7; 7 nucleotides match TRBD1. The V gene's germline CDR1 is MNHEY and CDR2 SMNVEV (reference sequence). With V trimmed by 5 bases and J by 3 bases, 10 bases remained unmatched. This CDR3 has 15 amino acids. The CDR3 reads CASSPTRDSYYEQYF. The CDR3 DNA follows: TGTGCCAGCAGTCCAACTCGGGACAGTTACTACGAGCAGTACTTC.

The V gene is TRBV7-8, the J gene TRBJ2-1, with TRBD2 matching 14 bases. The germline V gene encodes CDR1 SGHVS and CDR2 FQNEAQ. After removal of 5 bases from V and 4 bases from J, the junction contained 7 bases not matched to a gene. The CDR3 loop spans 17 amino acids. In DNA, the CDR3 is TGTGCCAGCAGCCAACAGACTAGCGGGAGGGTATACAATGAGCAGTTCTTC. Protein sequence: CASSQQTSGRVYNEQFF.

The V and J genes are TRBV7-2 and TRBJ1-2, with TRBD1 as a possible D gene (5 bases). Germline V gene data show CDR1 as SGHTA and CDR2 as FQGNSA. Trimming stripped 2 bases from V and 8 bases from J, with 12 bases between. This CDR3 spans 13 amino acids. The CDR3 sequence: CASSLSFQGGYTF. The CDR3 DNA follows: TGTGCCAGCAGCTTATCCTTCCAGGGAGGCTACACCTTC.

This clone showed up just once. The gene calls are TRBV5-4 and TRBJ1-2, with 9 bases matching TRBD1. This CDR3 region has 17 residues. The J segment lost 5 bases and the V segment lost 4 bases, leaving 15 bases of the junction unmatched. Germline CDR1 reads SGHNT; CDR2 reads YYREEE (reference sequence). This CDR3 reads CASSRGQGEVAVYGYTF. The CDR3 nucleotides read TGTGCCAGCAGCAGGGGACAGGGAGAGGTGGCCGTATATGGCTACACCTTC.

The V and J genes are TRBV6-5 and TRBJ2-7, with 10 bases lining up with TRBD2. Germline CDR1 is MNHEY and CDR2 is SVGAGI. This CDR3 contains 15 residues. Trimming cost V 6 bases and J 3 bases; bases outside gene matches: 8. CDR3 coding DNA: TGTGCCAGCAGCCTTTCTAGCGGGAGTGGCTACGAGCAGTACTTC. Amino acid sequence: CASSLSSGSGYEQYF.

The chain is built from TRBV7-2 and TRBJ2-5, with a weak D call TRBD2 (5 bases). Looked up from germline, CDR1 is SGHTA and CDR2 is FQGNSA. CDR3 length: 15 amino acids. The V gene lost 4 bases and the J gene lost 7 bases, with 19 bases spanning the gap. For the CDR3, the DNA is TGTGCCAGCAGCTGGAAGACCGACTTGAGGGCGACCCAGTACTTC. The encoded protein is CASSWKTDLRATQYF. The full variable domain, with the rest looked up from reference TRBV7-2 and TRBJ2-5, is GAGVSQSPSNKVTEKGKDVELRCDPISGHTALYWYRQSLGQGLEFLIYFQGNSAPDKSGLPSDRFSAERTGGSVSTLTIQRTQQEDSAVYLCASSWKTDLRATQYFGPGTRLLVL.

The chain links TRBV5-1 to TRBJ1-5; no clear D. The CDR3 runs 15 residues. The ends were cut back, 2 bases at V and 2 bases at J, with 11 bases in the middle. Germline V gene data show CDR1 as SGHRS and CDR2 as YFSETQ. The CDR3 here is CASSLAGFGNQPQHF. The CDR3 DNA sequence: TGCGCCAGCAGCTTAGCAGGTTTTGGCAATCAGCCCCAGCATTTT.

V and J are TRBV20-1 and TRBJ2-7, with TRBD1 identical over 8 bases. Germline V gene lookup returns CDR1 DFQATT and CDR2 SNEGSKA (reference sequence). Germline trimming cut 3 bases from V and 9 bases from J; bases unmatched to any gene: 10. The CDR3 spans 13 residues. Here the CDR3 reads CSASGDRSAGQYF. CDR3 in DNA: TGCAGTGCTAGTGGGGACAGGTCTGCCGGGCAGTACTTC.

The V call is TRBV3-1 (or the pseudogene TRBV3-2), the J call TRBJ2-1; 14 bases line up with TRBD2. This CDR3 has 18 amino acids. CDR1 LGHDT and CDR2 YNNKEL come from the germline V gene (reference sequence). V lost 4 bases to trimming and J lost 8 bases; unmatched junction nucleotides: 13. As DNA, the CDR3 is TGTGCCAGCAGCCGCCGCCCCTTGACTAGCGGGGGGGCAGATGAGCAGTTCTTC. Protein product: CASSRRPLTSGGADEQFF.

This chain connects TRBV30 to TRBJ2-3; 7 nucleotides align to TRBD2. The CDR3 covers 14 residues. CDR1 and CDR2 from the germline V gene are GTSNPN and SVGIG (reference sequence). Losses at the gene ends were 7 bases for V and 2 bases for J; bases not matched to a gene: 9. This CDR3 is CALGLEDTTDTQYF. CDR3 sequence (DNA): TGTGCCTTAGGACTAGAGGATACCACAGATACGCAGTATTTT. Drawing the rest from reference TRBV30 and TRBJ2-3, the complete variable domain is SQTIHQWPATLVQPVGSPLSLECTVEGTSNPNLYWYRQAAGRGLQLLFYSVGIGQISSEVPQNLSASRPQDRQFILSSKKLLLSDSGFYLCALGLEDTTDTQYFGPGTRLTVL.

The chain recombines TRBV19 with TRBJ2-3, with TRBD2 matching 8 bases. CDR3 size: 15 residues. The germline gives CDR1 LNHDA, CDR2 SQIVND (reference sequence). V dropped 7 bases and J dropped 2; count of bases not matched to a gene: 8. The CDR3 bases are TGTGCCAGTACCAGGGCGGGGGGCCCCACAGATACGCAGTATTTT. It yields the protein CASTRAGGPTDTQYF.